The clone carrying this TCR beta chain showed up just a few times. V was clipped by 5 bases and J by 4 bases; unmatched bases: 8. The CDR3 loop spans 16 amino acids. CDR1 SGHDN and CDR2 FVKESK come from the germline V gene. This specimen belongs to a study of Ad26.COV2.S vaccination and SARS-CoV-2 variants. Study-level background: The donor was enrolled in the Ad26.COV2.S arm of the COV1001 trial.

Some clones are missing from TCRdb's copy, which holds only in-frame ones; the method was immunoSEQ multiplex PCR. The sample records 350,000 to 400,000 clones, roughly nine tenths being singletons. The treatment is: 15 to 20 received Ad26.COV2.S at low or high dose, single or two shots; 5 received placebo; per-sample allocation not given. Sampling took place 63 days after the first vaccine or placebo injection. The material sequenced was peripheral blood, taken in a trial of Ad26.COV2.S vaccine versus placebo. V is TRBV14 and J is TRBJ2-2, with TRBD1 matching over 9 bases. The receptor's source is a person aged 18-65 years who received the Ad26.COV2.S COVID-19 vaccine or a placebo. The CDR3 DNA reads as TGTGCCAGCAGCAACCGGGACAGGGTCGGCACCGGGGAGCTGTTTTTT. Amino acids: CASSNRDRVGTGELFF.